These T cell receptor beta chains were read from a single sample in a study of cytomegalovirus exposure and HLA in healthy donors. Some clones are missing from TCRdb's copy, which holds only in-frame ones; the method was immunoSEQ multiplex PCR. The sample includes 100,000 to 150,000 clones, about 91% of them seen just once. Material: PBMCs. These receptors all stem from a woman between 18 and 29 years old in good health and CMV-seronegative. CDR3s include the opening cysteine and the closing phenylalanine or tryptophan. Fields, in order: D gene, J gene, V gene, clone size, CDR3 DNA, CDR3 protein. D genes are given only for firm matches. Clone sizes are given selectively: once, few, many, or a class where the clone is expanded.

D gene: -
J gene: TRBJ1-5
V gene: TRBV4-1
clone size: -
CDR3 DNA: TGCGCCAGCAGCCTCAAGGCCCGGGACACCAATCAGCCCCAGCATTTT
CDR3 protein: CASSLKARDTNQPQHF

D gene: -
J gene: TRBJ2-3
V gene: TRBV11-1
clone size: -
CDR3 DNA: TGTGCCAGCAGCCAAACAGGGAAAAATACGCAGTATTTT
CDR3 protein: CASSQTGKNTQYF

D gene: -
J gene: TRBJ2-1
V gene: TRBV9
clone size: -
CDR3 DNA: TGTGCCAGCAGCGTAACGAGCTCCTACAATGAGCAGTTCTTC
CDR3 protein: CASSVTSSYNEQFF

D gene: -
J gene: TRBJ2-3
V gene: TRBV27
clone size: -
CDR3 DNA: TGTGCCAGCAGTCCGAGGGCTATGGGAGATACGCAGTATTTT
CDR3 protein: CASSPRAMGDTQYF

D gene: TRBD1
J gene: TRBJ1-1
V gene: TRBV18
clone size: -
CDR3 DNA: TGTGCCAGCTCGGAACAGGGGGGGGGCTTGAACACTGAAGCTTTCTTT
CDR3 protein: CASSEQGGGLNTEAFF

D gene: TRBD1
J gene: TRBJ1-2
V gene: TRBV15
clone size: -
CDR3 DNA: TGTGCCACCAGCAGGGGACAGGGTTGGGATGGCTACACCTTC
CDR3 protein: CATSRGQGWDGYTF

D gene: TRBD2
J gene: TRBJ2-3
V gene: TRBV15
clone size: -
CDR3 DNA: TGTGCCACCTCCCAACTAGCGGGGGGGATCCCAGATACGCAGTATTTT
CDR3 protein: CATSQLAGGIPDTQYF

D gene: -
J gene: TRBJ1-2
V gene: TRBV2
clone size: few
CDR3 DNA: TGTGCCAGCAGTGTAGTATATGGCTACACCTTC
CDR3 protein: CASSVVYGYTF

D gene: -
J gene: TRBJ1-5
V gene: TRBV7-2
clone size: -
CDR3 DNA: TGTGCCAGCAGCCCCCTCAGGGCTAGCAATCAGCCCCAGCATTTT
CDR3 protein: CASSPLRASNQPQHF

D gene: -
J gene: TRBJ2-4
V gene: TRBV19
clone size: -
CDR3 DNA: TGTGCCAGTAGGGAGACAGGCAAAAACATTCAGTACTTC
CDR3 protein: CASRETGKNIQYF

D gene: TRBD1
J gene: TRBJ1-5
V gene: TRBV10-3
clone size: -
CDR3 DNA: TGTGCCATCAGTGAGGAACTACAGGGGAATCAGCCCCAGCATTTT
CDR3 protein: CAISEELQGNQPQHF

D gene: TRBD1
J gene: TRBJ1-2
V gene: TRBV5-5
clone size: -
CDR3 DNA: TGTGCCAGCAGCCCACTCGGACAGGGCCCCTCGCTAGAGGGCTACACCTTC
CDR3 protein: CASSPLGQGPSLEGYTF

D gene: TRBD2
J gene: TRBJ2-1
V gene: TRBV28
clone size: -
CDR3 DNA: TGTGCCAGCAGAACTCTAGCGGGGGTAGGTTACAATGAGCAGTTCTTC
CDR3 protein: CASRTLAGVGYNEQFF

D gene: -
J gene: TRBJ1-1
V gene: TRBV6-1
clone size: -
CDR3 DNA: TGTGCCAGCAGTGAAGTGGCGGGGTACACTGAAGCTTTCTTT
CDR3 protein: CASSEVAGYTEAFF

D gene: -
J gene: TRBJ1-5
V gene: TRBV10-1
clone size: -
CDR3 DNA: TGCGCCAGCAGTGACCCAAATCAGCCCCAGCATTTT
CDR3 protein: CASSDPNQPQHF

D gene: -
J gene: TRBJ2-2
V gene: TRBV10-3
clone size: -
CDR3 DNA: TGTGCCACTGGACAGACTGGGGACACCGGGGAGCTGTTTTTT
CDR3 protein: CATGQTGDTGELFF

D gene: TRBD1
J gene: TRBJ1-6
V gene: TRBV7-6
clone size: -
CDR3 DNA: TGTGCCAGCAGCCAAGACAGGGGTTCACCCCTCCACTTT
CDR3 protein: CASSQDRGSPLHF

D gene: TRBD1
J gene: TRBJ1-1
V gene: TRBV6-5
clone size: -
CDR3 DNA: TGTGCCAGCAGTCGACAGGGCGCGTACACTGAAGCTTTCTTT
CDR3 protein: CASSRQGAYTEAFF

D gene: TRBD2
J gene: TRBJ2-2
V gene: TRBV5-4
clone size: -
CDR3 DNA: TGTGCCAGCAGCGCGGGGGAGGCCGGGGAGCTGTTTTTT
CDR3 protein: CASSAGEAGELFF

D gene: TRBD1
J gene: TRBJ2-1
V gene: TRBV14
clone size: -
CDR3 DNA: TGTGCCAGCAGCCAAGTTGGACAGGGGAGGGAGCAGTTCTTC
CDR3 protein: CASSQVGQGREQFF

D gene: -
J gene: TRBJ1-2
V gene: TRBV18
clone size: few
CDR3 DNA: TGTGCCAGCTCACCGGCATCCGTAGGGGACTGCACCTTC
CDR3 protein: CASSPASVGDCTF

D gene: -
J gene: TRBJ1-3
V gene: TRBV5-1
clone size: -
CDR3 DNA: TGCGCCAGCAGCTTCAATGCTGGAAACACCATATATTTT
CDR3 protein: CASSFNAGNTIYF

D gene: TRBD2
J gene: TRBJ2-3
V gene: TRBV5-1
clone size: -
CDR3 DNA: TGCGCCAGCAGCGGACTAGCGGGGGTAGATACGCAGTATTTT
CDR3 protein: CASSGLAGVDTQYF

D gene: -
J gene: TRBJ2-7
V gene: TRBV6-1
clone size: -
CDR3 DNA: TGTGCCAGCAGTGAAGCGTGGGGTGGGGGCCTATCCTACGAGCAGTACTTC
CDR3 protein: CASSEAWGGGLSYEQYF

D gene: TRBD2
J gene: TRBJ2-1
V gene: TRBV5-1
clone size: -
CDR3 DNA: TGCGCCAGCAGCTTGGGCCTAGCGGGGGCTTCGTACAATGAGCAGTTCTTC
CDR3 protein: CASSLGLAGASYNEQFF

D gene: TRBD1
J gene: TRBJ2-7
V gene: TRBV4-1
clone size: -
CDR3 DNA: TGCGCCAGCAGCCCCGACCCGACAGGGGGGGCCGAGCAGTACTTC
CDR3 protein: CASSPDPTGGAEQYF